This T cell receptor (beta chain) was sequenced in a study of tumor-infiltrating lymphocytes in oesophageal squamous cell carcinoma. The CDR3 is 12 amino acids. V lost 6 bases and J lost 6, with 8 bases in between. TCRdb reprocessed the PCR reads via MiXCR and lists one record per CDR3 protein. The data show about 20,000 distinct CDR3 sequences, around two fifths seen once. The chain couples TRBV12-3 or TRBV12-4 to TRBJ2-2; possibly TRBD1 for D (6 bases). This receptor was identified in a male donor with esophageal squamous cell carcinoma. Sequencing was performed on blood. The chain's CDR3 is CASSRTAGELFF. CDR3 bases: TGTGCCAGCAGCAGGACAGCCGGGGAGCTGTTTTTT.